A single sample gave rise to the 12 T cell receptor beta chains below, sequenced in a study of CD8 T cells in Susac syndrome. The RNA, roughly 0.45 to 1 ug, was put through reverse transcription using random hexamers. TCRdb redid the calling of the immunoSEQ multiplex PCR reads with MiXCR, one entry per CDR3 protein. This sample yields more than 130,000 distinct CDR3 sequences, of which 94% are seen a single time; roughly 0.29% belongs to the top ten. The sample taken for sequencing was CD8+ T cells from PBMCs. Source of these receptors: a human donor in good health.

The CDR3 DNA is TGTGCCAGCAGCTTATACGTAAGCGGGAGCGATGAGCAGTTCTTC. This codes for CASSLYVSGSDEQFF. This chain links TRBV7-9 with TRBJ2-1, with 8 bases aligning to TRBD2. The V and J ends lost 2 bases and 8 bases, in that order; junction bases with no gene match: 8. Germline CDR1 reads SEHNR; CDR2 reads FQNEAQ (reference sequence). The CDR3 loop spans 15 amino acids.

V usage is TRBV6-6 and J usage is TRBJ2-7; the D gene could be TRBD1 or TRBD2 (5 bases each). The CDR3 has 14 amino acids. Between the trimmed V and J ends, which lost 2 bases and 4 bases, there was a span of 12 bases. Germline-derived CDR1 and CDR2 are MNHNY and SVGAGI (reference sequence). CDR3 amino acids: CASSYQPGAYEQYF. CDR3 in DNA: TGTGCCAGCAGTTACCAACCCGGGGCATACGAGCAGTACTTC.

This chain joins TRBV9 and TRBJ1-1, with D unclear. Germline V gives CDR1 SGDLS, CDR2 YYNGEE. The CDR3 sequence is 14 residues long. The ends were cut back, 1 base at V and 3 bases at J, with 10 bases in the middle. CDR3 sequence: CASSVRSGDTEAFF. In DNA, the CDR3 is TGTGCCAGCAGCGTAAGGTCTGGGGACACTGAAGCTTTCTTT.

CDR3 sequence (DNA): TGTGCCAGCAGCCAGACGACCGGGACAGGGGTTCCCGAGCAGTACTTC. This gives the protein CASSQTTGTGVPEQYF. The chain is built from TRBV3-1 and TRBJ2-7, with 10 nucleotides matching TRBD1. Germline CDR1 LGHDT, CDR2 YNNKEL (reference sequence). The CDR3 length is 16 residues. Trimming removed 3 bases from V and 6 bases from J; junction bases left unmatched: 11.

This chain uses TRBV3-1 with TRBJ1-1; D unresolved. Germline V gives CDR1 LGHDT, CDR2 YNNKEL (reference sequence). V was cut by 3 bases and J by 1 base, with 12 bases left in between. The CDR3 length is 15 residues. CDR3 amino acids: CASSHSTAWNTEAFF. CDR3 DNA sequence: TGTGCCAGCAGCCATTCGACCGCTTGGAACACTGAAGCTTTCTTT.

V and J are TRBV7-9 and TRBJ2-5, with 12 bases that match TRBD2. V lost 3 bases and J lost 5; bases outside the gene matches: 1. From germline, CDR1 is SEHNR and CDR2 FQNEAQ (reference sequence). There are 14 residues in the CDR3. The CDR3 nucleotides read TGTGCCAGCAGCTTTCTAGCGGGAGGGGAGACCCAGTACTTC. This codes for CASSFLAGGETQYF.

V and J are TRBV6-5 and TRBJ2-7; no clear D. The length of the CDR3 is 13 residues. The V gene lost 5 bases and the J gene lost 0 bases, with 8 bases spanning the gap. Germline V gene lookup returns CDR1 MNHEY and CDR2 SVGAGI. The CDR3 protein is CASSPGFSYEQYF. In DNA, the CDR3 is TGTGCCAGCAGTCCCGGATTCTCCTACGAGCAGTACTTC.

V gene TRBV13 combines with J gene TRBJ2-6; TRBD1 might be the D (6 bases). The germline CDR1 and CDR2 sequences are PRHDT and FYEKMQ (reference sequence). The CDR3 sequence is 14 residues long. V was pared by 11 bases and J by 4 bases, with 15 bases between. The CDR3 sequence is CACQQGSGANVLTF. Written as DNA, the CDR3 is TGTGCCTGTCAGCAGGGGAGCGGGGCCAACGTCCTGACTTTC.

The chain joins TRBV3-1 to TRBJ1-2, with a tentative D call TRBD1 (6 bases). The CDR3 is 14 residues long. Germline V lookup: CDR1 LGHDT, CDR2 YNNKEL (reference sequence). V dropped 2 bases and J dropped 6 bases, with 13 bases sitting between them. As DNA, the CDR3 is TGTGCCAGCAGCCAAACAGGGAGTGTCGATGGCTACACCTTC. Translation gives CASSQTGSVDGYTF.

The rearrangement uses TRBV30 and TRBJ2-2; no definite D call. The CDR3 covers 13 residues. V lost 3 bases and J lost 8, with 13 bases in between. CDR1 is GTSNPN, CDR2 SVGIG, per germline (reference sequence). The CDR3 DNA is TGTGCCTGGAGAGGGCTCGCTATGGGGGAGCTGTTTTTT. Protein: CAWRGLAMGELFF.

This chain links TRBV7-6 with TRBJ2-1; 9 bases map to TRBD1. After removal of 4 bases from V and 6 bases from J, the junction contained 10 bases not matched to a gene. The CDR3 spans 16 residues. Germline CDR1 SGHVS, CDR2 FNYEAQ. CDR3 DNA sequence: TGTGCCAGCAGCTCCTTCTCCCGGGACAGGGTCAATGAGCAGTTCTTC. Amino acids: CASSSFSRDRVNEQFF.

V and J are TRBV6-5 and TRBJ2-7; TRBD1 matches 8 bases. Germline loops: CDR1 MNHEY, CDR2 SVGAGI. V lost 8 bases and J lost 6; bases outside the gene matches: 6. The CDR3 loop spans 12 amino acids. CDR3 DNA: TGTGCCAGCGGTATACAGGGGGGCGAGCAGTACTTC. It yields the protein CASGIQGGEQYF.